Shown below are 23 T cell receptor beta chains from a single sample sequenced in a study of OX40 agonist ivuxolimab in advanced cancers. TCRdb keeps only in-frame clones here, not all; method: immunoSEQ multiplex PCR. The data hold some 38,000 clones, with about 88% observed a single time. The sample consisted of CD4+ or CD8+ T cells sorted from blood, taken in a trial of the OX40 agonist ivuxolimab. The receptors shown here come from an adult with an advanced solid tumor such as melanoma, head and neck, liver or kidney cancer.

This chain links TRBV19 with TRBJ1-1; tentatively, D is TRBD1 (6 bases). This CDR3 is 13 amino acids long. CDR1 is LNHDA and CDR2 is SQIVND in the germline V gene (reference sequence). Trimming removed 3 bases at V and 6 bases at J, with 11 bases between. This CDR3 is CASSIVGGPEAFF. CDR3 bases: TGTGCCAGTAGTATCGTGGGGGGCCCTGAAGCTTTCTTT.

The chain recombines TRBV9 with TRBJ1-2; D gene unclear. The CDR3 sequence is 14 residues long. Germline V CDR1 and CDR2: SGDLS, YYNGEE. Trimming took 0 bases from V and 6 from J, leaving 12 bases between them. Written as DNA, the CDR3 is TGTGCCAGCAGCGTAGCTACAGTGGGAGATGGCTACACCTTC. Translated: CASSVATVGDGYTF. Full variable domain (remainder filled in from reference TRBV9 and TRBJ1-2): DSGVTQTPKHLITATGQRVTLRCSPRSGDLSVYWYQQSLDQGLQFLIQYYNGEERAKGNILERFSAQQFPDLHSELNLSSLELGDSALYFCASSVATVGDGYTFGSGTRLTVV.

The chain joins TRBV29-1 to TRBJ2-2, with D possibly TRBD1 on 6 matching bases. The V gene's germline CDR1 is SQVTM and CDR2 ANQGSEA. The CDR3 runs 13 residues. CDR3 sequence (DNA): TGCCCAGGGGTCATTGCGAACACCGGGGAGCTGTTTTTT. Protein sequence: CPGVIANTGELFF.

This chain joins TRBV7-8 and TRBJ2-7; TRBD2 is a possible D gene (6 bases). This CDR3 comprises 16 residues. Germline V lookup: CDR1 SGHVS, CDR2 FQNEAQ. The V gene lost 4 bases and the J gene lost 0 bases, with 16 bases spanning the gap. The CDR3 DNA follows: TGTGCCAGCAGCTCCTTACTAGCAGTCAGCTCCTACGAGCAGTACTTC. Amino acid sequence: CASSSLLAVSSYEQYF.

To note about this clone: One end of the junction fails to match germline, which may point to a read error. The chain couples TRBV5-4 to TRBJ2-5, with D tentatively TRBD2 (7 bases). Germline loops: CDR1 SGHNT, CDR2 YYREEE (reference sequence). The CDR3 consists of 16 residues. CDR3 sequence: CASRLERGGPQETQYF. As DNA, the CDR3 is TGTGCCAGCAGGTTGGAAAGGGGGGGGCCTCAAGAGACCCAGTACTTC.

The chain carries TRBV9 and TRBJ2-1; D is perhaps TRBD1 (5 bases). The CDR3 totals 16 residues. Germline CDR1 and CDR2: SGDLS and YYNGEE. Trimming removed 3 bases from V and 4 bases from J, with 17 bases in between. CDR3 sequence: CASSATQGRTYNEQFF. CDR3 nucleotides: TGTGCCAGCAGCGCAACGCAGGGAAGGACGTACAATGAGCAGTTCTTC.

V and J are TRBV30 and TRBJ2-2; 8 bases are shared with TRBD1. This CDR3 region has 20 residues. After removal of 4 bases from V and 1 base from J, the junction contained 20 bases not matched to a gene. Germline V gene sequence: CDR1 GTSNPN, CDR2 SVGIG (reference sequence). CDR3 coding DNA: TGTGCCTGGACCGAGGGGACAGGTTTTCATAGCGTAAGGAACACCGGGGAGCTGTTTTTT. It specifies CAWTEGTGFHSVRNTGELFF.

The chain has TRBV9 and TRBJ2-1; D call uncertain. Trimming removed 0 bases at V and 7 bases at J, with 2 bases between. CDR3 length: 11 amino acids. Germline-derived CDR1 and CDR2 are SGDLS and YYNGEE. The CDR3 region has the DNA TGTGCCAGCAGCGTAGATAATGAGCAGTTCTTC. It yields the protein CASSVDNEQFF.

V and J are TRBV6-5 and TRBJ2-1; 9 bases fit TRBD1. Germline assignment: CDR1 MNHEY and CDR2 SVGAGI. CDR3 length: 14 amino acids. V gave up 6 bases and J gave up 4 bases; unmatched junction bases: 4. CDR3 in DNA: TGTGCCAGCAGGGACAGGGGACGATACAATGAGCAGTTCTTC. It specifies CASRDRGRYNEQFF.

V gene TRBV27 combines with J gene TRBJ2-1, with D tentatively TRBD2 (6 bases). CDR1 is MNHEY and CDR2 is SMNVEV in the germline V gene (reference sequence). CDR3 size: 14 residues. Trimming pared 5 bases from V and 0 bases from J, leaving 8 bases between. The CDR3 is CASSGDSSYNEQFF. CDR3 nucleotide sequence: TGTGCCAGCAGTGGGGACTCCTCCTACAATGAGCAGTTCTTC.

The CDR3: CASSPWALQETQYF. The CDR3, as DNA: TGTGCCAGCAGCCCCTGGGCACTCCAAGAGACCCAGTACTTC. This chain links TRBV11-2 with TRBJ2-5; no clear D gene. CDR1 is SGHAT, CDR2 FQNNGV, per germline. Trimming stripped 5 bases from V and 1 base from J, with 11 bases between. The CDR3 extends over 14 amino acids.

The chain is built from TRBV4-1 and TRBJ1-5; 11 bases agree with TRBD1. This CDR3 has 15 amino acids. CDR1 and CDR2 (germline): MGHRA, YSYEKL. Germline trimming cut 0 bases from V and 5 bases from J; bases unmatched to any gene: 0. CDR3 region: CASSQEGQGDQPQHF. The CDR3 nucleotides are TGCGCCAGCAGCCAAGAGGGACAGGGGGATCAGCCCCAGCATTTT.

The chain links TRBV27 to TRBJ1-1; 10 nucleotides match TRBD1. The CDR3 sequence is 15 residues long. The germline CDR1 and CDR2 sequences are MNHEY and SMNVEV (reference sequence). V lost 5 bases and J lost 5; bases outside the gene matches: 8. The CDR3 coding sequence is TGTGCCAGCAGTCCGGGACAGGGGATTGATACTGAAGCTTTCTTT. It specifies CASSPGQGIDTEAFF.

The chain links TRBV15 to TRBJ1-1; 9 bases match TRBD1. The length of the CDR3 is 13 residues. From germline, CDR1 is LNHNV and CDR2 YYDKDF (reference sequence). J was trimmed by 5 bases and V by 6 bases; bases with no gene match: 4. The CDR3 DNA reads as TGTGCCACCAGACAGGGGGCGGGTACTGAAGCTTTCTTT. It specifies CATRQGAGTEAFF.

The rearrangement joins TRBV11-2 to TRBJ2-7; possibly TRBD1 for D (6 bases). Deletions cut 4 bases from V and 4 bases from J, with 23 bases between. CDR3 size: 17 residues. Germline values: CDR1 SGHAT, CDR2 FQNNGV. The CDR3 region has the DNA TGTGCCAGCAGCTCCCCCTTTGGGGGCGCAGAGCCATACGAGCAGTACTTC. It specifies CASSSPFGGAEPYEQYF.

The J gene is TRBJ1-1, the V gene TRBV7-9; D possibly corresponds to TRBD1 (5 bases). The germline gives CDR1 SEHNR, CDR2 FQNEAQ (reference sequence). Trimming took 5 bases from V and 10 from J, leaving 23 bases between them. The length of the CDR3 is 15 residues. The DNA of the CDR3 is TGTGCCAGCAGCCCGGGGGTGCAGGGCGCTATAGGAGCTTTCTTT. It translates to CASSPGVQGAIGAFF.

CDR3 loop: CASSSTGSRSPLHF. The CDR3 region has the DNA TGTGCCAGCAGCTCGACAGGGAGTCGATCACCCCTCCACTTT. The chain uses TRBV7-3 and TRBJ1-6; 7 bases line up with TRBD1. CDR3 size: 14 residues. V was pared by 4 bases and J by 10 bases, with 7 bases of the junction left unmatched. From germline, CDR1 is SGHTA and CDR2 FQGTGA.

This clone was detected a few times. The chain uses TRBV25-1 and TRBJ1-2, with D possibly TRBD1 on 6 matching bases. CDR1 and CDR2 (germline): MGHDK, SYGVNS. V dropped 6 bases and J dropped 5 bases, with 10 bases sitting between them. The CDR3 loop spans 12 amino acids. CDR3 in DNA: TGTGCCAGCAGCCAAGGGGGATATGGCTACACCTTC. Translation gives CASSQGGYGYTF.

The chain recombines TRBV5-1 with TRBJ2-7, with TRBD2 matching 7 bases. With 4 bases clipped from V and 3 bases from J, the junction kept 4 bases outside the gene matches. Looked up from germline, CDR1 is SGHRS and CDR2 is YFSETQ. The CDR3 runs to 13 residues. DNA of the CDR3: TGCGCCAGCAGCGCCGGGGACTACTACGAGCAGTACTTC. This translates into CASSAGDYYEQYF.

V is TRBV4-3 and J is TRBJ2-7, with a weak D call TRBD2 (8 bases). Trimming took 4 bases from V and 3 from J, leaving 19 bases between them. CDR3 length equals 16 residues. Germline values: CDR1 LGHNA, CDR2 YSLEER. CDR3 amino acids: CASSPGGDSLYYEQYF. The CDR3, as DNA: TGCGCCAGCAGCCCGGGGGGGGACAGCCTCTACTACGAGCAGTACTTC.

This clone was observed a single time. The chain recombines TRBV5-1 with TRBJ2-5, with a weak D call TRBD1 (8 bases). Trimming stripped 6 bases from V and 2 bases from J, with 20 bases between. Germline V gene sequence: CDR1 SGHRS, CDR2 YFSETQ. The CDR3 covers 16 residues. DNA for the CDR3: TGCGCCAGCAACTCACCGACAGGGGAGGGTCAAGAGACCCAGTACTTC. Encoded protein: CASNSPTGEGQETQYF.

The rearrangement joins TRBV5-6 to TRBJ2-1; 8 nucleotides align to TRBD1. From germline, CDR1 is SGHDT and CDR2 YYEEEE. This CDR3 spans 15 amino acids. V dropped 3 bases and J dropped 5; count of bases not matched to a gene: 7. Written as DNA, the CDR3 is TGTGCCAGCAGCTCACAGGGGGAAATTGACAATGAGCAGTTCTTC. This sequence encodes CASSSQGEIDNEQFF.

The CDR3 loop reads CASSVGDRHEKLFF. The CDR3 coding sequence is TGTGCCAGCAGCGTAGGGGACAGACATGAAAAACTGTTTTTT. V gene TRBV9 combines with J gene TRBJ1-4; 7 bases are shared with TRBD1. CDR3 length equals 14 residues. V gave up 0 bases and J gave up 6 bases; unmatched junction bases: 2. Germline V lookup: CDR1 SGDLS, CDR2 YYNGEE.